The entry below gives a single TCR beta chain sequence along with its context. This clone has only one observation. Its antigen remains undetermined. Base qualities are missing; no much larger clone stands one base away. This sample was taken from a study of OX40 agonist ivuxolimab in advanced cancers. As for the study more broadly: Ivuxolimab was a fully human IgG2 agonistic monoclonal antibody targeting the costimulatory receptor OX40 (CD134). Prior anti-PD-1, anti-PD-L1 or anti-CTLA-4 therapy was permitted, and checkpoint inhibitors had been received by under 50% of dose-escalation patients. In the dose-escalation cohort, 82.7% of patients were male, and the mean age was roughly 60 years, with a range of roughly 20 to 85. The monotherapy dose-escalation portion (N ≈ 50 patients) of the phase I ivuxolimab trial is reported in the paper. Peripheral TCRbeta sequencing aimed to test whether ivuxolimab altered TCR sequence diversity and caused clonal T-cell expansion. Partial responses occurred in three dose-escalation patients, of whom one had hepatocellular carcinoma and two had cutaneous melanoma. Intravenous ivuxolimab was administered to patients every 2 weeks at six dose levels: 0.01, 0.1, 0.3, 1.5, 3 and 10 mg/kg. Of the 52 patients in dose escalation, 19 had hepatocellular carcinoma, roughly 15 had melanoma, 9 had renal cell carcinoma and 9 had head and neck cancer.

Patients with autoimmune disease history or receiving systemic immunosuppression were excluded from the trial. Peripheral blood for TCR sequencing was collected from all dose cohorts at baseline, on cycle 4 day 1, and on cycle 7 day 1. The samples were taken from a phase I, first-in-human, multicenter, open-label dose-escalation trial of ivuxolimab. The trial enrolled adults with locally advanced or metastatic head and neck squamous cell, hepatocellular, melanoma or renal cell carcinoma. Before TCR sequencing, CD4+ T cells and CD8+ T cells from peripheral blood were sorted into separate populations. For sequencing of the TCRbeta CDR3 region, genomic DNA was extracted from the sorted cells. The immunoSEQ Assay was used to sequence the TCRbeta CDR3 regions. Drawn from immuneACCESS, this table holds only the in-frame rearrangements with V and J called that TCRdb kept. Clones are partly lost; checked studies trace under half to an unresolved V gene and leave the rest unexplained. The sample records 72,000 or so clones, 84% of which are singletons. Over 0.4% of the sample is in the top ten clones.

Overall study outcomes, separate from this receptor: Low levels of normalized T-cell clonal expansion were also seen in some nonresponding patients. The antigen specificity of the peripheral T cells that underwent clonal expansion was not determined. After ivuxolimab, expanded clones were on average more numerous among CD8+ T cells than among CD4+ T cells. At doses of 0.1 to 3.0 mg/kg, clonal expansion of both CD4+ and CD8+ T cells in blood was seen between baseline and week 6. Partial responders in the 0.1-3.0 mg/kg groups had among the lowest normalized peripheral clonal expansion, especially among CD8+ T cells.

The clonotype comes from an adult with an advanced solid tumor such as melanoma, head and neck, liver or kidney cancer. The sample consisted of CD4+ or CD8+ T cells sorted from blood, taken in a trial of the OX40 agonist ivuxolimab.

The CDR3 sequence is CATLNGRLGQETQYF. The sequenced DNA: TGTGCCACATTGAACGGGAGGCTAGGCCAAGAGACCCAGTACTTC. The rearranged segments are TRBV10-3 and TRBJ2-5; TRBD2 fits 7 bases in the junction. CDR1 and CDR2 were assigned from the germline V gene as ENHRY and SYGVKD. Clipping removes 10 bases from V and 1 base from J, with 12 as the unmatched junction base count. Spanning cysteine to phenylalanine, the CDR3 consists of 15 amino acids. This entry keeps only the CDR3 DNA: 45 bases, framed from base 1.